Presented here are 12 T cell receptor beta chains from one specimen sequenced in a study of blood T cell repertoires in COVID-19. The assay was immunoSEQ multiplex PCR, and TCRdb's table has in-frame clones only and misses some. This table has approximately 290,000 clones, 75% to 90% appearing once. The source material was peripheral blood. These receptors were obtained from a man aged 25 to 40 with acute or convalescent COVID-19.

This clone was recorded only once. CDR3 loop: CASKRDREGGYTF. DNA of the CDR3: TGTGCCAGCAAAAGGGACAGGGAGGGTGGCTACACCTTC. The chain combines TRBV6-6 with TRBJ1-2, with 9 bases matching TRBD1. Germline-derived CDR1 and CDR2 are MNHNY and SVGAGI (reference sequence). The ends lost 7 bases at V and 7 bases at J; junction bases unmatched: 7. The CDR3 is 13 amino acids.

The chain has TRBV3-1 (or the pseudogene TRBV3-2) and TRBJ2-5; TRBD2 agrees at 16 bases. Germline V gives CDR1 LGHDT, CDR2 YNNKEL (reference sequence). This CDR3 has 18 amino acids. The junction had 8 bases not matched to a gene; V was cut back by 2 bases and J by 5 bases. DNA of the CDR3: TGTGCCAGCAGCCAAACGGGACTAGCGGGAGGGACCGGGGAGACCCAGTACTTC. Residues: CASSQTGLAGGTGETQYF.

V is TRBV6-2 or TRBV6-3 and J is TRBJ2-7; perhaps TRBD1 as D (6 bases). The germline V gene encodes CDR1 MNHEY and CDR2 SVGEGT. The CDR3 totals 16 residues. V lost 5 bases and J lost 3, with 20 bases in between. Here the CDR3 DNA reads TGTGCCAGCAGTCCATTCGACAGGCCGAGCAACTACGAGCAGTACTTC. Amino acids: CASSPFDRPSNYEQYF.

The V call is TRBV28, the J call TRBJ1-3, with 8 bases matching TRBD1. Germline CDR1 is MDHEN and CDR2 is SYDVKM. The CDR3 has 14 residues. Trimming at V came to 7 bases and at J to 3 bases, leaving 5 bases not matched to a gene. The DNA of the CDR3 is TGTGCCAGCATTACAGGGGGTGTTGGAAACACCATATATTTT. This encodes CASITGGVGNTIYF.

This sequence joins TRBV6-5 and TRBJ1-1; possible D gene TRBD1, 5 bases. This CDR3 has 16 amino acids. The germline V gene has CDR1 MNHEY and CDR2 SVGAGI. Deletions cut 2 bases from V and 5 bases from J, with 18 bases between. CDR3 loop: CASSYRRGGRGTEAFF. Here the CDR3 DNA reads TGTGCCAGCAGTTACCGGCGGGGAGGGCGGGGGACTGAAGCTTTCTTT.

V and J are TRBV19 and TRBJ1-2; D uncertain. Germline values: CDR1 LNHDA, CDR2 SQIVND (reference sequence). The V end lost 4 bases, the J end lost 5 bases, and 14 bases lay between the germline ends. This CDR3 region has 14 residues. The CDR3 sequence is CASSTQEAPYGYTF. The CDR3 DNA reads as TGTGCCAGTAGTACTCAGGAGGCCCCGTATGGCTACACCTTC. Full variable domain (missing parts from reference TRBV19 and TRBJ1-2): DGGITQSPKYLFRKEGQNVTLSCEQNLNHDAMYWYRQDPGQGLRLIYYSQIVNDFQKGDIAEGYSVSREKKESFPLTVTSAQKNPTAFYLCASSTQEAPYGYTFGSGTRLTVV.

The count of this clone is one. V gene TRBV28 combines with J gene TRBJ2-7; 7 bases match TRBD1. The CDR3 totals 16 residues. Germline loops: CDR1 MDHEN, CDR2 SYDVKM. Trimming took 7 bases from V and 4 from J; bases not matched to a gene: 16. CDR3 nucleotides: TGTGCCAGCACCAACAAATATTACAGGGGAAATTACGAGCAGTACTTC. This gives the protein CASTNKYYRGNYEQYF.

The chain has TRBV5-4 and TRBJ1-3; no clear D gene. In germline, CDR1 is SGHNT, CDR2 YYREEE (reference sequence). The V end was cut by 5 bases, the J end by 4 bases, with 7 bases between. The CDR3 has 12 amino acids. The CDR3 DNA is TGTGCCAGCAGTTTGCAGGGAAACACCATATATTTT. Its protein product is CASSLQGNTIYF.

The gene calls are TRBV9 and TRBJ1-1; 9 bases are shared with TRBD1. The CDR3 runs 18 residues. Germline CDR1 SGDLS, CDR2 YYNGEE. Trimming removed 2 bases from V and 1 base from J; junction bases left unmatched: 12. The DNA of the CDR3 is TGTGCCAGCAGCGTTTACGGCACAGGGGGCGGCAAGAACACTGAAGCTTTCTTT. It codes for CASSVYGTGGGKNTEAFF.

This clone turned up a few times. The rearrangement links TRBV5-6 to TRBJ1-6; possibly TRBD1 for D (6 bases). Germline V lookup: CDR1 SGHDT, CDR2 YYEEEE. The V and J ends lost 0 bases and 0 bases respectively, with 13 bases between them. CDR3 length: 18 amino acids. The CDR3 here is CASSLDSTGSSYNSPLHF. The CDR3 DNA sequence: TGTGCCAGCAGCTTGGATTCAACAGGGAGCTCCTATAATTCACCCCTCCACTTT.

CDR3 nucleotides: TGTGCAAGTCGCTTTATATACGAGCAGTACTTC. Encoded protein: CASRFIYEQYF. The V call is TRBV12-2, the J call TRBJ2-7; the table calls TRBD2, which could not be checked here. TRBV12-2 is marked as a pseudogene. The CDR3 consists of 11 residues.

This chain uses TRBV21-1 with TRBJ1-1; no DNA check was done on the table's D call, TRBD1. TRBV21-1 is a pseudogene segment. This CDR3 comprises 17 residues. The CDR3 DNA sequence: TGTGCCAGCAGCACCACAGGGGGTGGAGATTTGAACACTGAAGCTTTCTTT. It yields the protein CASSTTGGGDLNTEAFF.